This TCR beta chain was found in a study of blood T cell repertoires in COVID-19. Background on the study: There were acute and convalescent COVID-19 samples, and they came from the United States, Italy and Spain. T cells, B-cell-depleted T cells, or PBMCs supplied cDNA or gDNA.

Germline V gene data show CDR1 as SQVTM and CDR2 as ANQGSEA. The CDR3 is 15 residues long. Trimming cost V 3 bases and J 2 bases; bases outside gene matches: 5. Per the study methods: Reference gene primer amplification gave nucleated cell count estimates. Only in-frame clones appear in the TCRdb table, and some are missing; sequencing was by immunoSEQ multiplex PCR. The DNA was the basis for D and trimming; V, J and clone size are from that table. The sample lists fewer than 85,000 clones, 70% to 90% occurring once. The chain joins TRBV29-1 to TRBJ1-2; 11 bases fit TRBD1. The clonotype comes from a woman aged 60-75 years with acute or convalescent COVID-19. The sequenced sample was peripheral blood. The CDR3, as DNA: TGCAGCGTTGATACCGGGGACAGGGGGAACTATGGCTACACCTTC. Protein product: CSVDTGDRGNYGYTF.